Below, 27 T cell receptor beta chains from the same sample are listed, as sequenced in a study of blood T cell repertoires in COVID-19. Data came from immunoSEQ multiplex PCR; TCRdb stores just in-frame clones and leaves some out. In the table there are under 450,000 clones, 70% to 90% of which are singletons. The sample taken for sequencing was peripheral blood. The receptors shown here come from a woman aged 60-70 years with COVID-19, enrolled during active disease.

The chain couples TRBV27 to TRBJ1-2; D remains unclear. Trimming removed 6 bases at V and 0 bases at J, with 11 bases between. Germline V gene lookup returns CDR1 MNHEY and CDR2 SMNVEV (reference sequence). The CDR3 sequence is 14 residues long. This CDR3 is CASSYNGANYGYTF. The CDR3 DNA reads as TGTGCCAGCAGCTACAACGGGGCTAACTATGGCTACACCTTC.

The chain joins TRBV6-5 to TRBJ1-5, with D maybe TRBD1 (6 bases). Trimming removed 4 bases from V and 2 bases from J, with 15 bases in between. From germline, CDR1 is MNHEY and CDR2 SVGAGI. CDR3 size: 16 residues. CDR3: CASSSTGIGRNQPQHF. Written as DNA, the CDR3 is TGTGCCAGCAGTTCAACAGGGATCGGGCGCAATCAGCCCCAGCATTTT.

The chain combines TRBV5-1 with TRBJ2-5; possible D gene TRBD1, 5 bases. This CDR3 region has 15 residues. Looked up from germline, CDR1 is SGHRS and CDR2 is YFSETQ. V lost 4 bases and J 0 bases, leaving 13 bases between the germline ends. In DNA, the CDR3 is TGCGCCAGCAGCCTGCTGGAAGGGGACCAAGAGACCCAGTACTTC. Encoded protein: CASSLLEGDQETQYF.

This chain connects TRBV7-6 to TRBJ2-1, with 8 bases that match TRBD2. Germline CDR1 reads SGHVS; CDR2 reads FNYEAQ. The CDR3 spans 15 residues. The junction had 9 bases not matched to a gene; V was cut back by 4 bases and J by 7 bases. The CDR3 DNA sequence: TGTGCCAGCAGCTCATTAGCGGGGACCCCAAATGAGCAGTTCTTC. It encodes CASSSLAGTPNEQFF.

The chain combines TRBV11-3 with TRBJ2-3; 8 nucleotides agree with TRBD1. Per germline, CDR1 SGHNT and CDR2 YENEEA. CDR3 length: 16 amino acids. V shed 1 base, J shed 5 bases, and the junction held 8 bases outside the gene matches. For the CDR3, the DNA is TGTGCCAGCAGCTTAGGGGGCAGGGGGCTGGGAGATACGCAGTATTTT. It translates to CASSLGGRGLGDTQYF.

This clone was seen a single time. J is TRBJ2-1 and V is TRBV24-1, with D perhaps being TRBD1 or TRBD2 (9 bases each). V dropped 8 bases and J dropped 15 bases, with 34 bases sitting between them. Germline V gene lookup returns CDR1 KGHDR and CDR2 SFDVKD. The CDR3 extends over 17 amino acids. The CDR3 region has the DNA TGTGCCACCAATGGGACAGGGTTGAGAGCGGGGGGCCCCGGGGGGTTCTTC. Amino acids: CATNGTGLRAGGPGGFF.

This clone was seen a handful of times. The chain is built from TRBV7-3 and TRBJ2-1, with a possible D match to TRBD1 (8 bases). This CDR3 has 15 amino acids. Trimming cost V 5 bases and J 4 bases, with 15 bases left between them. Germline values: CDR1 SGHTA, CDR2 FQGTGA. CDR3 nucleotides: TGTGCCAGCAGCCTCGGACAGGGAGGGTACAATGAGCAGTTCTTC. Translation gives CASSLGQGGYNEQFF.

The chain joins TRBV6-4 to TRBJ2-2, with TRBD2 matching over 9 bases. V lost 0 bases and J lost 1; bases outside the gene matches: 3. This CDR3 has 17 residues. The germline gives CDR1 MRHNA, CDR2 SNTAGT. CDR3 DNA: TGTGCCAGCAGTGACTCTGAAGCGGGGGGGAACACCGGGGAGCTGTTTTTT. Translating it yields CASSDSEAGGNTGELFF.

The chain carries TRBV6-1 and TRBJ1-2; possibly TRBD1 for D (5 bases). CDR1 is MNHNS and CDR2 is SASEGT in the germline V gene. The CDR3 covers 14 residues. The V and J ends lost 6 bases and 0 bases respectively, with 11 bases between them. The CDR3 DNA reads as TGTGCCAGCAGCCATCGGACATCTAACTATGGCTACACCTTC. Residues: CASSHRTSNYGYTF.

The CDR3 DNA follows: TGTGCCAGCAGCTTGGCGGTTAGCGGGACAGTCACAGATACGCAGTATTTT. Translating it yields CASSLAVSGTVTDTQYF. The V and J genes are TRBV5-4 and TRBJ2-3, with a possible D match to TRBD2 (8 bases). CDR1 is SGHNT and CDR2 is YYREEE in the germline V gene (reference sequence). The CDR3 covers 17 residues. V dropped 0 bases and J dropped 2 bases, with 16 bases sitting between them.

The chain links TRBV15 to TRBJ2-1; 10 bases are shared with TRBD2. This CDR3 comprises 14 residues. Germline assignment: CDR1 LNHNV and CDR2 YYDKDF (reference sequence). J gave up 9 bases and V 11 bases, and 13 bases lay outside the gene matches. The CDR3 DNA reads TGTGCCTCCATGTCCAGCGGGGGGGCCGGTGAGCAGTTCTTC. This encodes CASMSSGGAGEQFF.

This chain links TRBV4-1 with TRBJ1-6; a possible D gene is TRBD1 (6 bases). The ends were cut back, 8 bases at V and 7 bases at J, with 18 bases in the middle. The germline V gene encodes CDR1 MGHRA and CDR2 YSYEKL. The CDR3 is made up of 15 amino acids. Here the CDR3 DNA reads TGCGCCAGCCAAGACCGGGACATAATCAATTCACCCCTCCACTTT. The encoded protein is CASQDRDIINSPLHF.

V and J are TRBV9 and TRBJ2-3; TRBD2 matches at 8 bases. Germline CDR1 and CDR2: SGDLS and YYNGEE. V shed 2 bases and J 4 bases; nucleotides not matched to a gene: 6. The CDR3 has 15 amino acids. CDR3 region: CASSVGTSVSDTQYF. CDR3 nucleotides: TGTGCCAGCAGCGTCGGGACTAGTGTCTCAGATACGCAGTATTTT.

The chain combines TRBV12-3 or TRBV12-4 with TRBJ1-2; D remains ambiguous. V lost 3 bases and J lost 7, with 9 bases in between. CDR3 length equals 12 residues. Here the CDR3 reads CASSFFRGGYTF. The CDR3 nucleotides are TGTGCCAGCAGTTTCTTCAGAGGTGGCTACACCTTC.

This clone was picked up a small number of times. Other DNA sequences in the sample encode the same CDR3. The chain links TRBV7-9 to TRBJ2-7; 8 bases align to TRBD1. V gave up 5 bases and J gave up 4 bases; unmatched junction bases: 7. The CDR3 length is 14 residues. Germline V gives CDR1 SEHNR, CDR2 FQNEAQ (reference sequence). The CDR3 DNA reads TGTGCCAGCAGCCCCGGGACAGGCCTGTACGAGCAGTACTTC. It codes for CASSPGTGLYEQYF.

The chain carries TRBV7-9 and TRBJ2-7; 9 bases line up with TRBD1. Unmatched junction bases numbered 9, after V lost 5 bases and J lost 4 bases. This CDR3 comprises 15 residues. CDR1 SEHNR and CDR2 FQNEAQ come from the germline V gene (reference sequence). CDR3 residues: CASSPGTGNRYEQYF. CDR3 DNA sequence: TGTGCCAGCAGCCCCGGGACAGGGAATAGGTACGAGCAGTACTTC.

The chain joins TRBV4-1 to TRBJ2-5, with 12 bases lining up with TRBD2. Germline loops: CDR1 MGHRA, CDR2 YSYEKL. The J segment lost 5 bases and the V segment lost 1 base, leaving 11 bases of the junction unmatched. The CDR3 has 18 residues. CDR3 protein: CASSQAPSGGAPEETQYF. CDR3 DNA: TGCGCCAGCAGCCAAGCCCCTAGCGGGGGGGCCCCCGAGGAGACCCAGTACTTC.

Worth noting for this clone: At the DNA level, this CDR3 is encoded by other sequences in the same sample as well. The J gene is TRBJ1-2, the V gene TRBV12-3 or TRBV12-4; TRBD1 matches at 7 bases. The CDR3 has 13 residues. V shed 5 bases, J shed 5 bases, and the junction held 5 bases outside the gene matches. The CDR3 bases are TGTGCCAGCAGTCGGGACAGCCTTTATGGCTACACCTTC. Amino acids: CASSRDSLYGYTF.

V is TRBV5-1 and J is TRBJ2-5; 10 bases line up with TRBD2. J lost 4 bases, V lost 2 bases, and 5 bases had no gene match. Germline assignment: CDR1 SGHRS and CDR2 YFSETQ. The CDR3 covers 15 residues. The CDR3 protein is CASSLAGGLGETQYF. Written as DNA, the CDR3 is TGCGCCAGCAGCTTAGCGGGGGGGCTTGGAGAGACCCAGTACTTC.

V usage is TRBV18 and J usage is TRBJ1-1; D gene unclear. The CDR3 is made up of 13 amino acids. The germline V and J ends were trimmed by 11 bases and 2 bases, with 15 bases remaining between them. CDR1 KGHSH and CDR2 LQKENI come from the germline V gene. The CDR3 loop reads CAASEGVNTEAFF. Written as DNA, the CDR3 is TGTGCCGCCTCGGAGGGCGTAAACACTGAAGCTTTCTTT.

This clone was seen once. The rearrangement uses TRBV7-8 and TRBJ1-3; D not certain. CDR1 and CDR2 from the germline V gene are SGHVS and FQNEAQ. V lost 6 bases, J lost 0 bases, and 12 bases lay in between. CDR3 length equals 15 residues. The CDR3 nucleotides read TGTGCCAGCAGTGTAGCCGGATCCTCTGGAAACACCATATATTTT. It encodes CASSVAGSSGNTIYF.

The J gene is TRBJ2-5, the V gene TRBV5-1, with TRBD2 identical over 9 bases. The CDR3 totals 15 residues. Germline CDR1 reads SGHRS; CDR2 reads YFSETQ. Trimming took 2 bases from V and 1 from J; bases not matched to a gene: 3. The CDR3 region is CASSFAGGIQETQYF. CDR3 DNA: TGCGCCAGCAGCTTCGCGGGGGGGATCCAAGAGACCCAGTACTTC.

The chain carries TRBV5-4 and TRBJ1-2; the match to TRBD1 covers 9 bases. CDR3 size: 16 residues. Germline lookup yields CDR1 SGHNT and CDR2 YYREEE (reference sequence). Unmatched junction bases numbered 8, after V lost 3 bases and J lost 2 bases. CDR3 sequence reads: CASSSGTGIRNYGYTF. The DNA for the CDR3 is TGTGCCAGCAGCTCCGGGACAGGGATAAGGAACTATGGCTACACCTTC.

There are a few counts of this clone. The CDR3 DNA follows: TGTGCCAGTAGTACGCAGCGGGGGGATGAGCAGTTCTTC. This sequence encodes CASSTQRGDEQFF. The chain is built from TRBV19 and TRBJ2-1, with 9 bases matching TRBD2. V was pared by 4 bases and J by 8 bases, with 3 bases of the junction left unmatched. The length of the CDR3 is 13 residues. The germline V gene encodes CDR1 LNHDA and CDR2 SQIVND (reference sequence).

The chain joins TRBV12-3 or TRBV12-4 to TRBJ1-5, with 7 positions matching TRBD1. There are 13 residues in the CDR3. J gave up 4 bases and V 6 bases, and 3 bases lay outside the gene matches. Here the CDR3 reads CASRPGQNQPQHF. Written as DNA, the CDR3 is TGTGCCAGCAGACCGGGACAGAATCAGCCCCAGCATTTT.

The CDR3 is CASSWEGDQPQHF. The DNA of the CDR3 is TGTGCCAGCAGCTGGGAGGGGGATCAGCCCCAGCATTTT. J is TRBJ1-5 and V is TRBV7-9, with D perhaps matching TRBD1 (6 bases). The CDR3 loop spans 13 amino acids. Trimming left V 4 bases short and J 5 bases short, with 9 bases between. The germline V gene encodes CDR1 SEHNR and CDR2 FQNEAQ (reference sequence).

The CDR3 is CASSHLAGAIRSTGELFF. CDR3 in DNA: TGTGCCAGCAGCCACCTAGCGGGGGCCATAAGATCCACCGGGGAGCTGTTTTTT. The chain links TRBV14 to TRBJ2-2; 10 bases are shared with TRBD2. This CDR3 comprises 18 residues. Germline V gene lookup returns CDR1 SGHDN and CDR2 FVKESK. V shed 3 bases, J shed 4 bases, and the junction held 11 bases outside the gene matches.